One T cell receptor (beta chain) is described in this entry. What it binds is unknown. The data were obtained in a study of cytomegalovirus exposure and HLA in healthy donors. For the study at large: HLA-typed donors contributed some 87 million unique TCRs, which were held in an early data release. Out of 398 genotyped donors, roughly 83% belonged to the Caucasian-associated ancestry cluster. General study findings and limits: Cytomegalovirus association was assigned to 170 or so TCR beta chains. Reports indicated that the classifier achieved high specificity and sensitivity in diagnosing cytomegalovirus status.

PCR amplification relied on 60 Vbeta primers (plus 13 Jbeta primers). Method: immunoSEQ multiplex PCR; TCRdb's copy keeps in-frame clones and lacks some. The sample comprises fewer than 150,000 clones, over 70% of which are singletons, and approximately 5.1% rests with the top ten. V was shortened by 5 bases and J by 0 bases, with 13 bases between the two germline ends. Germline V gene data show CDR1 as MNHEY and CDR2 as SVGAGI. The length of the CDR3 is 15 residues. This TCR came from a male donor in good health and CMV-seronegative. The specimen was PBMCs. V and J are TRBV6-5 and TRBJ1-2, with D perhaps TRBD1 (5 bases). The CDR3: CASSVRQRPNYGYTF. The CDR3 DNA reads TGTGCCAGCAGTGTACGACAGCGACCTAACTATGGCTACACCTTC.